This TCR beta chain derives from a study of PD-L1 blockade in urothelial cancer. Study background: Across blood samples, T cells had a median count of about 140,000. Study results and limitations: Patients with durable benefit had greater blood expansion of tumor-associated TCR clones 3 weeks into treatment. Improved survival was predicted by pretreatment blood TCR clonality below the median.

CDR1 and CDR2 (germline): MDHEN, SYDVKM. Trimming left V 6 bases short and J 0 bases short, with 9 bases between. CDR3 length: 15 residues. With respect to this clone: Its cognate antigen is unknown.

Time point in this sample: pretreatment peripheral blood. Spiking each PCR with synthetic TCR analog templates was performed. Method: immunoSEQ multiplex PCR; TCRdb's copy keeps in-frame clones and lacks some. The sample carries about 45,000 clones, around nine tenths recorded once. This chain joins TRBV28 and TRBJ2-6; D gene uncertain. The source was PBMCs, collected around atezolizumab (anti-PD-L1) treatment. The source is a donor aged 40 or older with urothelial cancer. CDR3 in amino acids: CASSPGTSGANVLTF. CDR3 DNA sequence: TGTGCCAGCAGCCCAGGAACCTCTGGGGCCAACGTCCTGACTTTC.